The clone carrying this T cell receptor (beta chain) was seen repeatedly, ten times or more. Other nucleotide sequences from this sample produce the same CDR3. This entry comes from a study of CD8+ T cells in alopecia areata. Germline V CDR1 and CDR2: SGDLS, YYNGEE. The CDR3 is 12 amino acids. V shed 0 bases and J shed 9 bases, with 4 bases lying between them. RNA extraction and reverse transcription yielded cDNA as sequencing template. Sequenced by immunoSEQ multiplex PCR; TCRdb stores in-frame clones only, minus some. The sample carries some 200,000 clones, roughly three fifths recorded once. Source material: CD8+ T cells sorted from blood. The TCR sequence derives from a human donor in good health. The V gene is TRBV9, the J gene TRBJ1-6, with D uncertain. The CDR3 sequence is CASSVGSSPLHF. In nucleotides, the CDR3 is TGTGCCAGCAGCGTAGGGAGTTCACCCCTCCACTTT.